Each of the 10 T cell receptor beta chains below was sequenced from the same sample in a study of OX40 agonist ivuxolimab in advanced cancers. Profiling relied on immunoSEQ multiplex PCR, and the TCRdb table lists in-frame clones only, not all of them. The table records approximately 84,000 clones, just over 85% of them present only once. The sample here was CD4+ or CD8+ T cells sorted from blood, taken in a trial of the OX40 agonist ivuxolimab. All receptors derive from an adult with an advanced solid tumor such as melanoma, head and neck, liver or kidney cancer.

As concerns this clone: At one end the junction does not follow the germline gene, possibly because of a read error. This rearrangement joins TRBV7-7 to TRBJ2-1; D not certain. The germline gives CDR1 SSHAT, CDR2 FNYEAQ (reference sequence). This CDR3 is built from 13 residues. CDR3 coding DNA: TGTGCTAGCAGCCTCCTCGGCAACAATGAGCAGTTCTTC. Amino acid sequence: CASSLLGNNEQFF. Complete variable domain (other parts from reference TRBV7-7 and TRBJ2-1): GAGVSQSPRYKVTKRGQDVTLRCDPISSHATLYWYQQALGQGPEFLTYFNYEAQPDKSGLPSDRFSAERPEGSISTLTIQRTEQRDSAMYRCASSLLGNNEQFFGPGTRLTVL.

The V and J genes are TRBV28 and TRBJ2-1; 7 bases align to TRBD2. This CDR3 region has 15 residues. The germline gives CDR1 MDHEN, CDR2 SYDVKM. J gave up 0 bases and V 7 bases, and 6 bases lay outside the gene matches. The CDR3 here is CASTPGRNSYNEQFF. As DNA, the CDR3 is TGTGCCAGCACCCCCGGGAGGAACTCCTACAATGAGCAGTTCTTC.

This chain uses TRBV20-1 with TRBJ2-7; D not certain. Germline V CDR1 and CDR2: DFQATT, SNEGSKA (reference sequence). Trimming stripped 5 bases from V and 3 bases from J, with 8 bases between. The CDR3 has 11 amino acids. CDR3 bases: TGCAGTGCTGGATACCGCTACGAGCAGTACTTC. Translated, it gives CSAGYRYEQYF.

The V call is TRBV10-3, the J call TRBJ1-3; tentative D call: TRBD1 (5 bases). The CDR3 runs to 14 residues. V lost 6 bases and J lost 7, with 16 bases in between. CDR1 and CDR2 (germline): ENHRY, SYGVKD. CDR3 sequence (DNA): TGTGCCATCAGGCCGACAGCCGAACGTAACACCATATATTTT. Amino acid sequence: CAIRPTAERNTIYF.

The rearrangement links TRBV10-3 to TRBJ2-1; tentatively, D is TRBD2 (5 bases). V was pared by 0 bases and J by 7 bases, with 10 bases between. This CDR3 is built from 14 residues. Germline CDR1 reads ENHRY; CDR2 reads SYGVKD. CDR3 nucleotides: TGTGCCATCAGTGAGTCATACGGGGTGAATGAGCAGTTCTTC. Translated: CAISESYGVNEQFF.

The chain couples TRBV27 to TRBJ2-3, with TRBD1 identical over 9 bases. The J segment lost 14 bases and the V segment lost 3 bases, leaving 6 bases of the junction unmatched. From germline, CDR1 is MNHEY and CDR2 SMNVEV (reference sequence). CDR3 length: 12 residues. In DNA, the CDR3 is TGTGCCAGCAGTTTTACAGGGGGCAGGTGGTATTTT. Translating gives CASSFTGGRWYF.

This chain connects TRBV7-2 to TRBJ1-4; D is uncertain. Germline values: CDR1 SGHTA, CDR2 FQGNSA. The ends were cut back, 4 bases at V and 3 bases at J, with 6 bases in the middle. There are 13 residues in the CDR3. CDR3 DNA sequence: TGTGCCAGCAGCTCCCAGCCTAATGAAAAACTGTTTTTT. Protein sequence: CASSSQPNEKLFF.

The chain links TRBV25-1 to TRBJ2-2; D is possibly TRBD1 (6 bases). The V end lost 3 bases, the J end lost 0 bases, and 14 bases lay between the germline ends. Germline values: CDR1 MGHDK, CDR2 SYGVNS. The length of the CDR3 is 17 residues. CDR3 region: CASSDLRDTSNTGELFF. CDR3 bases: TGTGCCAGCAGTGACCTCCGGGACACTTCGAACACCGGGGAGCTGTTTTTT.

The V and J genes are TRBV30 and TRBJ1-2; no firm D call. The V and J ends lost 0 bases and 3 bases respectively, with 11 bases between them. The CDR3 is made up of 14 amino acids. The V gene's germline CDR1 is GTSNPN and CDR2 SVGIG (reference sequence). In DNA, the CDR3 is TGTGCCTGGAGTGTACTGGGAAGGGACTATGGCTACACCTTC. This translates into CAWSVLGRDYGYTF.

The chain carries TRBV7-2 and TRBJ1-5; TRBD1 is a possible D gene (5 bases). The CDR3 extends over 15 amino acids. V lost 1 base to trimming and J lost 4 bases, with 11 bases between them. Germline assignment: CDR1 SGHTA and CDR2 FQGNSA. CDR3 in DNA: TGTGCCAGCAGCTTAGGGGGCAGCCAAAATCAGCCCCAGCATTTT. Protein: CASSLGGSQNQPQHF.